This entry is about one T cell receptor (beta chain). This sample was included in a study of glioma-infiltrating T cells after dendritic cell vaccination. The PCR used 60 V beta and 13 J beta primers. Here immunoSEQ multiplex PCR was the method, and the copy in TCRdb shows in-frame clones only, minus some. The data contain 65,000 or so clones, about 89% of them singletons. The time point was: after dendritic cell vaccination, including at tumor progression/relapse. No glioblastoma patient carried an isocitrate dehydrogenase mutation. The receptor was derived from a human donor with glioblastoma. Sequencing used blood, obtained after dendritic cell vaccination.

The chain's CDR3 is CASSYSSTRGDEQYF. The CDR3 DNA reads TGTGCCAGCAGTTATTCCTCCACCAGGGGCGACGAGCAGTACTTC. V gene TRBV6-6 combines with J gene TRBJ2-7; TRBD1 might be the D (6 bases). The V and J ends lost 3 bases and 5 bases respectively, with 17 bases between them. Germline-derived CDR1 and CDR2 are MNHNY and SVGAGI (reference sequence). This CDR3 has 15 residues.